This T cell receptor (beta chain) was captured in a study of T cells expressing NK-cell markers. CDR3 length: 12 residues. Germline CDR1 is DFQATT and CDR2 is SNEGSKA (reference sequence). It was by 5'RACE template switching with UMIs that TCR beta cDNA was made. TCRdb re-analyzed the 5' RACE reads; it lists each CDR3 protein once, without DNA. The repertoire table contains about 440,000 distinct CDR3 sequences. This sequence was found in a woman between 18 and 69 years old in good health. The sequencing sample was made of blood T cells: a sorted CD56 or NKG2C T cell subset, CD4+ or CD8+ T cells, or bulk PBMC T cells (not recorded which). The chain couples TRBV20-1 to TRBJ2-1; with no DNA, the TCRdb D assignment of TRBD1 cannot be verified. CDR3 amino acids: CSASPSSNEQFF.